This T cell receptor (beta chain) was observed in a study of CD8 T cells in ankylosing spondylitis. Findings of the study overall: Within ankylosing spondylitis blood, a TCR beta motif made up of seven to nine highly homologous variants appeared to be characteristic.

V lost 5 bases and J 2 bases, leaving 20 bases between the germline ends. Germline-derived CDR1 and CDR2 are SEHNR and FQNEAQ (reference sequence). The CDR3 is 17 amino acids. On this clonotype itself: Antigen specificity is unknown.

One entry per CDR3 protein results from TCRdb running MiXCR on the 5' RACE reads. The data show some 400,000 distinct CDR3 sequences, about a fifth seen once. The sequence was obtained from a male donor with ankylosing spondylitis. The sequencing sample was made of blood, either unsorted or a sorted T cell fraction (not recorded which). The rearrangement uses TRBV7-9 and TRBJ2-3, with D possibly called TRBD1 or TRBD2 (6 bases each). CDR3 DNA: TGTGCCAGCAGCACAAGGGGGGCAAGGTGGGACACAGATACGCAGTATTTT. This codes for CASSTRGARWDTDTQYF.